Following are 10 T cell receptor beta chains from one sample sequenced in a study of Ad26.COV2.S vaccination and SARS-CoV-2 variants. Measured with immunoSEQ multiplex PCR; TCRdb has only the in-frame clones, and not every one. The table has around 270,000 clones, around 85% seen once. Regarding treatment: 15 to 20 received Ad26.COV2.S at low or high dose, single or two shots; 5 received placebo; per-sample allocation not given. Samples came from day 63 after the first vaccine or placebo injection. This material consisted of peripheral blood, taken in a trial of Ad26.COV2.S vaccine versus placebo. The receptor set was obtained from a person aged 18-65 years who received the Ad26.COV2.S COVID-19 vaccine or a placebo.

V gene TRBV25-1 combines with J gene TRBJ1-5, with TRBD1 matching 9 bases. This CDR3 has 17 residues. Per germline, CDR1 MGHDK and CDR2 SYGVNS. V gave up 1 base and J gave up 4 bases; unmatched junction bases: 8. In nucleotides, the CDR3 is TGTGCCAGCAGTGAATGGCCAGGGACAGGGCATAATCAGCCCCAGCATTTT. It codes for CASSEWPGTGHNQPQHF.

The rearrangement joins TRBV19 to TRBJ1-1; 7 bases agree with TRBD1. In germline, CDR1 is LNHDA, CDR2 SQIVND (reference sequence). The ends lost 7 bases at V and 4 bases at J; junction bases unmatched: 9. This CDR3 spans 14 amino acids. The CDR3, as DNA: TGTGCCAGTAATCAGGGGGTTTTCCTCACTGAAGCTTTCTTT. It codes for CASNQGVFLTEAFF.

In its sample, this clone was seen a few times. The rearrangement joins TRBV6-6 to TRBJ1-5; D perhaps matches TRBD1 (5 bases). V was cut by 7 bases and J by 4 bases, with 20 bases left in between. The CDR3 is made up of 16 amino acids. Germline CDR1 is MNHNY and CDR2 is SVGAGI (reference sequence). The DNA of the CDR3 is TGTGCCAGCAATTCCGGGGTCTGGGGGGGAAATCAGCCCCAGCATTTT. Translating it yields CASNSGVWGGNQPQHF.

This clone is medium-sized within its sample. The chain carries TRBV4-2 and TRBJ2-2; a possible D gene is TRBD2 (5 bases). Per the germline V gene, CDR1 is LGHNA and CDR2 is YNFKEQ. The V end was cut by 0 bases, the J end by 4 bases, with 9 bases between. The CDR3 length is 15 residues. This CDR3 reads CASSQEEAGTGELFF. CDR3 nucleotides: TGTGCCAGCAGCCAAGAGGAGGCCGGCACCGGGGAGCTGTTTTTT.

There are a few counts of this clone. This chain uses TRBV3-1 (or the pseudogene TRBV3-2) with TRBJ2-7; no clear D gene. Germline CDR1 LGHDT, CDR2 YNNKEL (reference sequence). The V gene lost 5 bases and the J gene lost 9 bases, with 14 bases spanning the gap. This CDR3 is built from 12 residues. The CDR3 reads CASSTPPGVQYV. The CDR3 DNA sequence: TGTGCCAGCAGCACCCCCCCGGGTGTGCAGTACGTC.

The CDR3 region has the DNA TGTGCCAGCGGATTGCGGGGTCAGCCCCAGCATTTT. Amino acids: CASGLRGQPQHF. The J gene is TRBJ1-5, the V gene TRBV5-4; no clear D gene. With 7 bases removed from V and 6 bases from J, the gap between germline ends came to 11 bases. The germline V gene has CDR1 SGHNT and CDR2 YYREEE (reference sequence). This CDR3 has 12 residues.

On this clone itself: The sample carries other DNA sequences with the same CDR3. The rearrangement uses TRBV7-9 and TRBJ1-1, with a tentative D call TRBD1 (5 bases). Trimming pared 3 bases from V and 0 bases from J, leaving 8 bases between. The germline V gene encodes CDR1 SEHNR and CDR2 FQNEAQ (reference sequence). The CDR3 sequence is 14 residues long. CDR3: CASSLGGMNTEAFF. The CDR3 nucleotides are TGTGCCAGCAGCTTGGGGGGGATGAACACTGAAGCTTTCTTT.

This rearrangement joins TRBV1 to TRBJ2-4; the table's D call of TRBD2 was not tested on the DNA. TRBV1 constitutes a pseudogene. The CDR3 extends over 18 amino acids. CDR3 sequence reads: CTSSQKTQASGTKNIQYF. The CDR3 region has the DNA TGCACCAGCAGCCAAAAAACGCAAGCTAGCGGGACAAAAAACATTCAGTACTTC.

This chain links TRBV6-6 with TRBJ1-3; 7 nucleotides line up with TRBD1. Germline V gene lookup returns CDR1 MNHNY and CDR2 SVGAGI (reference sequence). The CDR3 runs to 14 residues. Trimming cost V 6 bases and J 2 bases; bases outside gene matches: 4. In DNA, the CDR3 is TGTGCCAGCAGACAACAGGGGACTGGAAACACCATATATTTT. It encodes CASRQQGTGNTIYF.

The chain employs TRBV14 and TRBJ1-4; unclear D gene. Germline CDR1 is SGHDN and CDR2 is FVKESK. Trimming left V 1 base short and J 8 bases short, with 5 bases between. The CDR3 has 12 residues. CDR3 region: CASSQVGEKLFF. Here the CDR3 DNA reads TGTGCCAGCAGCCAAGTGGGAGAAAAACTGTTTTTT.